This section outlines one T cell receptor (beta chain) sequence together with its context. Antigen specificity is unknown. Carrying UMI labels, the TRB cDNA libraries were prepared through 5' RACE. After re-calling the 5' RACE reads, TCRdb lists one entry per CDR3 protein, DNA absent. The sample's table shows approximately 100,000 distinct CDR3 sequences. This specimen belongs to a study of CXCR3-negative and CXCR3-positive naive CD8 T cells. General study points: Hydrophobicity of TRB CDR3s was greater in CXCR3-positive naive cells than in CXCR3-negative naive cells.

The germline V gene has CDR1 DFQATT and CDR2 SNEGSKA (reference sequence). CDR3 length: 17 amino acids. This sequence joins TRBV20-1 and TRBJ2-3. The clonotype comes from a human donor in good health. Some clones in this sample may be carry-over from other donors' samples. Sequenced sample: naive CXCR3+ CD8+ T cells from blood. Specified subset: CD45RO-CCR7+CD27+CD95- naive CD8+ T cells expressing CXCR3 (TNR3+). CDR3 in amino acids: CSARDTLAGLVTDTQYF.